These 7 T cell receptor beta chains originate from one sample sequenced in a study of blood T cell repertoires in COVID-19. Profiled with immunoSEQ multiplex PCR; TCRdb holds only in-frame clones, not every one. This table has about 260,000 clones, around 87% appearing once. Specimen: peripheral blood. The receptors shown here come from a middle-aged woman who had recovered from COVID-19.

This chain connects TRBV5-5 to TRBJ2-5, with TRBD2 identical over 11 bases. This CDR3 has 17 amino acids. Germline V gene lookup returns CDR1 SGHKS and CDR2 YYEKEE (reference sequence). The V and J ends lost 3 bases and 1 base, in that order; junction bases with no gene match: 8. The DNA of the CDR3 is TGTGCCAGCAGCTCCGGGGCTAGCGGGGGGACCCAAGAGACCCAGTACTTC. This codes for CASSSGASGGTQETQYF.

The genes are TRBV5-1 and TRBJ1-4, with unresolved D. V lost 1 base, J lost 6 bases, and 4 bases lay in between. The CDR3 is 12 amino acids. Germline V CDR1 and CDR2: SGHRS, YFSETQ. The CDR3 reads CASSLTHEKLFF. The CDR3 DNA reads TGCGCCAGCAGCTTGACTCATGAAAAACTGTTTTTT.

This clone was observed once. The rearrangement links TRBV30 to TRBJ1-2; TRBD1 might be the D (6 bases). The CDR3 has 13 amino acids. The germline gives CDR1 GTSNPN, CDR2 SVGIG (reference sequence). Trimming stripped 2 bases from V and 8 bases from J, with 15 bases between. The CDR3 nucleotides read TGTGCCTGGAGTTACGGGGGGGCCGAAGGCTACACCTTC. Its translation: CAWSYGGAEGYTF.

The V gene is TRBV9, the J gene TRBJ2-5; 8 positions match TRBD1. The CDR3 totals 15 residues. Germline V gives CDR1 SGDLS, CDR2 YYNGEE. Trimming took 3 bases from V and 4 from J; bases not matched to a gene: 8. The CDR3 region has the DNA TGTGCCAGCAGCGAGGGGTGGACAGGGCTAGAGACCCAGTACTTC. Amino acids: CASSEGWTGLETQYF.

The CDR3: CASSSLTGSSGNTIYF. DNA of the CDR3: TGCGCCAGCAGCTCCCTGACAGGGTCCTCTGGAAACACCATATATTTT. The chain links TRBV5-1 to TRBJ1-3, with TRBD1 identical over 7 bases. This CDR3 comprises 16 residues. V lost 3 bases and J lost 0; bases outside the gene matches: 6. Germline values: CDR1 SGHRS, CDR2 YFSETQ.

The chain couples TRBV2 to TRBJ1-2; 8 bases agree with TRBD1. With 1 base clipped from V and 0 bases from J, the junction kept 7 bases outside the gene matches. The CDR3 has 17 residues. Germline assignment: CDR1 SNHLY and CDR2 FYNNEI. In nucleotides, the CDR3 is TGTGCCAGCAGTGAAGTGCAGGGGGCTACCGCTAACTATGGCTACACCTTC. It specifies CASSEVQGATANYGYTF.

V and J are TRBV14 and TRBJ2-7; D might be TRBD1 (5 bases). The V and J ends lost 3 bases and 2 bases respectively, with 11 bases between them. Germline V gene sequence: CDR1 SGHDN, CDR2 FVKESK. The CDR3 is made up of 14 amino acids. The CDR3, as DNA: TGTGCCAGCAGCCAGCGGCACAGGCCCTACGAGCAGTACTTC. This gives the protein CASSQRHRPYEQYF.